This T cell receptor beta chain was captured by sequencing in a study of hypomethylating agent response in myelodysplastic syndrome. Study overall: Responders were about 6 patients with complete response or hematologic improvement; 4 or 5 were non-responders. Study results and caveats: Shared GLIPH2 clusters possibly recognizing novel MDS antigens remain unconfirmed. No significant post-treatment change in richness, rarefaction diversity or clonality, across all patients or response groups.

Concerning this clone: Antigen unknown.

Survey resolution used two replicates of around 200 ng, totaling roughly 400 ng DNA. The method was immunoSEQ multiplex PCR; TCRdb's version includes in-frame clones alone and lacks a portion of them. The sample carries several thousand clones, almost 85% recorded once. Specimen: bone marrow, collected before or after starting hypomethylating agent treatment for myelodysplastic syndrome (not recorded which). The source of this sequence is a human donor with myelodysplastic syndrome.

Here the CDR3 DNA reads TGTGCCAGCAGCTTAAGGCTCATAACGGGGGGTCAAGAGACCCAGTACTTC. Protein sequence: CASSLRLITGGQETQYF. This rearrangement joins TRBV7-2 to TRBJ2-5; TRBD2 agrees at 7 bases. CDR3 size: 17 residues. With 2 bases clipped from V and 2 bases from J, the junction kept 11 bases outside the gene matches. CDR1 is SGHTA and CDR2 is FQGNSA in the germline V gene.